The 2 T cell receptor beta chains listed next were all sequenced from one sample in a study of CD8 T cells in ankylosing spondylitis. General study findings and limits: What seemed typical of ankylosing spondylitis blood was a TCR beta motif built from 8 or 9 highly homologous variants.

These receptors lack a known antigen. TCRdb processed the 5' RACE reads anew with MiXCR; each CDR3 protein has one entry. Of about 510,000 distinct CDR3 sequences listed, about 5.2% are singletons. What was sequenced was blood, either unsorted or a sorted T cell fraction (not recorded which). These receptors were collected from a male donor with ankylosing spondylitis.

This clonotype was picked up many times. This sequence joins TRBV27 and TRBJ2-2; 11 nucleotides line up with TRBD1. Unmatched junction bases numbered 11, after V lost 5 bases and J lost 6 bases. The germline gives CDR1 MNHEY, CDR2 SMNVEV (reference sequence). The CDR3 covers 17 residues. CDR3 sequence: CASSPWGDRGAAGELFF. In DNA, the CDR3 is TGTGCCAGCAGTCCCTGGGGGGACAGGGGGGCCGCCGGGGAGCTGTTTTTT.

This clonotype was seen ten or more times. This rearrangement joins TRBV20-1 to TRBJ2-5; 8 bases are a match to TRBD2. The CDR3 is 16 residues long. V shed 5 bases, J shed 0 bases, and the junction held 11 bases outside the gene matches. The germline gives CDR1 DFQATT, CDR2 SNEGSKA (reference sequence). CDR3 loop: CSAPSTSGEYQETQYF. As DNA, the CDR3 is TGCAGTGCTCCGTCAACTAGCGGAGAGTACCAAGAGACCCAGTACTTC.